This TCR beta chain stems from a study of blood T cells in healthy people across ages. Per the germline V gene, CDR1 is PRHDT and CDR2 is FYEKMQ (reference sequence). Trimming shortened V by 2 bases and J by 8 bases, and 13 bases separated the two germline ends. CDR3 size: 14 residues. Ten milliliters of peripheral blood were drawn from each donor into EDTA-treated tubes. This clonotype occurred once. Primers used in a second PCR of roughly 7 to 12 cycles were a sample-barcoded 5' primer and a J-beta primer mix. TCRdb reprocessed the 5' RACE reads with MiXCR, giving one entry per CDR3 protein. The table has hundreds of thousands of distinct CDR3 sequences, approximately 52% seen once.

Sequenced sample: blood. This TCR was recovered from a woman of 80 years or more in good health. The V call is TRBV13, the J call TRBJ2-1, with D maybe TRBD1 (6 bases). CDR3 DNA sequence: TGTGCCAGCAGCTTAATACAGGGCTGGGATGAGCAGTTCTTC. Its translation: CASSLIQGWDEQFF. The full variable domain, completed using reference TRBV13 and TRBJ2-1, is AAGVIQSPRHLIKEKRETATLKCYPIPRHDTVYWYQQGPGQDPQFLISFYEKMQSDKGSIPDRFSAQQFSDYHSELNMSSLELGDSALYFCASSLIQGWDEQFFGPGTRLTVL.